The source of this TCR beta chain is a study of shared clonotypes between healthy human individuals. V was clipped by 4 bases and J by 7 bases; unmatched bases: 9. Germline values: CDR1 SGHRS, CDR2 YFSETQ. This CDR3 region has 15 residues. Measured with immunoSEQ multiplex PCR; TCRdb has only the in-frame clones, and not every one. The sample lists roughly 2.2 million clones; about 90% were seen once. Input material: naive CD4+ T cells from PBMCs. Specified subset: CD45RA+ positively selected. The receptor was derived from a young man in good health. Some clones in this sample may be carry-over from other donors' samples. V and J are TRBV5-1 and TRBJ2-2, with 8 positions matching TRBD1. DNA of the CDR3: TGCGCCAGCAGCCTAAGGTCAGGGGGCGTCGGGGAGCTGTTTTTT. Protein product: CASSLRSGGVGELFF.